This T cell receptor beta chain was recorded in a study of beta chain features in type 1 diabetes (dated by TCRdb to the late 2010s). About the investigation overall: Mean age, gender distribution, total cell number and subset yield did not differ between patients and healthy donors. A total of about 100,000,000 sorted cells were examined across all samples, and RNA yield correlated strongly with the number of cells per subset. The study compared the TCRB repertoires of sorted circulating CD4+ T cell subsets in recently diagnosed type 1 diabetes patients with those in matched healthy donors. Regulatory and stem cell-like memory subsets were isolated from only 8 patients and roughly eight healthy donors, whereas naive and central memory subsets came from all 30 or so donors. What the authors observed across the whole study: In all four CD4+ subsets, TCRB CDR3 length was moderately but significantly shorter in type 1 diabetes patients. Because cDNA was sequenced instead of genomic DNA, highly expressing activated cells could be over-represented, though the groups showed no difference in activation or CD3 levels. Fewer insertions and more nucleotide deletions at VDJ recombination sites were observed in patients with type 1 diabetes, implying thymic rearrangement abnormalities. The naive, central memory and regulatory TCRB repertoires appeared to resemble one another more closely among patients than among healthy donors. HLA sub-analyses involved small numbers of individuals, so any influence of HLA type on TCRB rearrangement remained unresolved. PCR may preferentially amplify shorter templates, but because patient and control samples were amplified and corrected together, any resulting skew would affect both groups equally.

The sample holds a few counts of this clone. The antigen it recognizes is unknown. No base qualities exist here, and no much larger clone lies one base off it. From each donor, a single peripheral blood sample of approximately 110 mL on average was drawn into heparinised tubes. Naive, central memory, regulatory and stem cell-like memory CD4+ T cells were sorted on a BD FACSAria II using a panel including CD45RO, CCR7, CD25, CD127, CD95 and CD27. All sorted populations exceeded 95% purity. Right away, PBMCs were isolated by Lymphoprep density gradient centrifugation and were stained directly, with no culture step. Samples were stained and sorted in pairs, with one healthy donor and one patient per experiment, so that batch effects were minimized. The High Capacity cDNA Reverse Transcription Kit was used to reverse transcribe all of the isolated RNA, meaning that expressed TCRB transcripts were what got sequenced. Deep immunoSEQ sequencing was performed on naive, central memory and regulatory T cell samples, with an average of approximately 3.9 million total reads per sample. Sorted cells were lysed in RLT buffer, and RNA was extracted using DNase-treated RNeasy Micro or Mini kits according to cell number. To prevent cross-contamination, every cell subset was processed on its own, while patient and healthy donor samples were processed together. Using the immunoSEQ multiplex PCR, TCRB sequences were amplified from cDNA into 87-bp fragments spanning the CDR3 region. Sequencing of the amplicons was done on the Illumina HiSeq platform. Per the authors' processing: Synthetic template baselines were used to correct PCR bias computationally, reads within Hamming distance 2 were collapsed together, and singletons that could not be merged were discarded. Reads were aligned against IMGT so that V, D and J genes, CDR3 length and insertions or deletions at six rearrangement sites could be assigned. Within each subset, clonotype counts were normalized to sorted cell number, after which true diversity and Gini coefficients were computed with the tcR R package. The overlap coefficient, calculated on TCRB nucleotide sequences, was used to measure repertoire sharing. Out-of-frame TCRB sequences from naive cells were analyzed as a proxy for the pre-selection repertoire. TCRdb took over this immuneACCESS table, retaining in-frame rearrangements with V and J assigned. Such tables are incomplete; in checked studies, under half of the missing clones stem from an unresolved V gene, and the remainder is unexplained. The V and J calls and the clone size are those of that table, but D and trimming were determined from the DNA. Recorded for this sample are roughly 350,000 clones; 8% to 13% of them occurred a single time. About 0.015% of the sample belongs to the ten largest clones.

At the junction V is shortened by 3 bases and J by 7 bases; bases outside the gene matches: 9. From the cysteine up to the phenylalanine, the CDR3 has a length of 15 residues. Only the CDR3 region is kept as DNA, spanning 45 bases read in frame from base 1. Sequences LNHDA (CDR1) and SQIVND (CDR2) are obtained from the germline V gene (reference sequence). Sample: naive CD4+ T cells from blood. The cell subset or site label on this specimen signifies: true naive CD4+ T cells. The receptor chain draws on TRBV19 and TRBJ2-1; TRBD1 lines up with 7 middle nucleotides. The TCR sequence derives from a woman between 25 and 40 years old in good health. The CDR3 protein is CASSILRDSSNEQFF. At the DNA level, the sequence is TGTGCCAGTAGTATCCTCCGGGACAGTTCTAATGAGCAGTTCTTC.